The 14 T cell receptor beta chains below all came from one sample that was sequenced in a study of cytomegalovirus exposure and HLA in healthy donors. The PCR was carried out with 60 Vbeta primers and 13 Jbeta primers. TCRdb keeps only in-frame clones here, not all; method: immunoSEQ multiplex PCR. The sample consists of 150,000 to 190,000 clones, around 80% of them appearing once. The material sequenced was PBMCs. Every receptor here comes from a man aged 18 to 35 in good health and CMV-seronegative.

This clone showed up just a few times. The rearrangement links TRBV25-1 to TRBJ1-1; possibly TRBD1 for D (5 bases). Trimming removed 3 bases from V and 0 bases from J, with 11 bases in between. This CDR3 has 15 residues. The germline CDR1 and CDR2 sequences are MGHDK and SYGVNS. CDR3 sequence: CASSDPGMVNTEAFF. CDR3 sequence (DNA): TGTGCCAGCAGTGATCCAGGGATGGTGAACACTGAAGCTTTCTTT.

The chain combines TRBV27 with TRBJ1-5, with 9 bases fitting TRBD1. The CDR3 extends over 16 amino acids. With 5 bases clipped from V and 7 bases from J, the junction kept 12 bases outside the gene matches. CDR1 and CDR2 (germline): MNHEY, SMNVEV (reference sequence). CDR3 bases: TGTGCCAGCAGTCCTGATACGGGACAGGGAGGGCAGCCCCAGCATTTT. Translating it yields CASSPDTGQGGQPQHF.

The J gene is TRBJ2-7, the V gene TRBV7-2; TRBD1 matches 9 bases. This CDR3 region has 16 residues. Germline V lookup: CDR1 SGHTA, CDR2 FQGNSA. The J segment lost 2 bases and the V segment lost 2 bases, leaving 7 bases of the junction unmatched. CDR3 sequence reads: CASSLRHGTGTYEQYF. DNA of the CDR3: TGTGCCAGCAGCTTAAGGCACGGGACAGGGACCTACGAGCAGTACTTC.

The rearrangement joins TRBV7-9 to TRBJ1-4; D gene unclear. Germline V gene lookup returns CDR1 SEHNR and CDR2 FQNEAQ (reference sequence). CDR3 length: 15 residues. Trimming removed 3 bases at V and 5 bases at J, with 13 bases between. The CDR3 coding sequence is TGTGCCAGCAGCTTCCTGGGCGAACAAAATGAAAAACTGTTTTTT. This gives the protein CASSFLGEQNEKLFF.

This clone was observed once. Here the CDR3 reads CASSSGGTEAFF. CDR3 DNA sequence: TGTGCCAGCAGTTCAGGGGGGACTGAAGCTTTCTTT. The chain links TRBV6-6 to TRBJ1-1, with TRBD1 matching 7 bases. Germline CDR1 reads MNHNY; CDR2 reads SVGAGI (reference sequence). CDR3 size: 12 residues. V lost 4 bases, J lost 5 bases, and 1 base stayed unmatched.

The chain is built from TRBV6-4 and TRBJ1-1; 11 bases agree with TRBD1. Germline trimming cut 9 bases from V and 0 bases from J; bases unmatched to any gene: 15. The CDR3 is 18 amino acids. The V gene's germline CDR1 is MRHNA and CDR2 SNTAGT. CDR3 amino acids: CASPEGRDRGTMNTEAFF. The DNA for the CDR3 is TGTGCCAGTCCGGAGGGCCGGGACAGGGGGACCATGAACACTGAAGCTTTCTTT.

V usage is TRBV2 and J usage is TRBJ1-1; a possible D gene is TRBD1 (5 bases). Germline V gene data show CDR1 as SNHLY and CDR2 as FYNNEI. The CDR3 has 14 amino acids. The germline V and J ends were trimmed by 2 bases and 6 bases, with 13 bases remaining between them. CDR3 protein: CASSEWGRGAEAFF. The CDR3 region has the DNA TGTGCCAGCAGTGAATGGGGCCGCGGAGCTGAAGCTTTCTTT.

The chain links TRBV29-1 to TRBJ2-3; 7 nucleotides line up with TRBD2. Unmatched junction bases numbered 13, after V lost 5 bases and J lost 2 bases. Looked up from germline, CDR1 is SQVTM and CDR2 is ANQGSEA. The CDR3 has 16 residues. CDR3 in amino acids: CSVPPRPGGFTDTQYF. The CDR3 DNA sequence: TGCAGCGTTCCCCCTCGGCCGGGAGGCTTCACAGATACGCAGTATTTT.

The CDR3 reads CASSARTGGGETQYF. DNA of the CDR3: TGTGCCAGCAGCGCCCGGACAGGGGGCGGTGAGACCCAGTACTTC. The genes are TRBV5-4 and TRBJ2-5, with 11 bases lining up with TRBD1. CDR1 SGHNT and CDR2 YYREEE come from the germline V gene (reference sequence). Losses at the gene ends were 4 bases for V and 5 bases for J; bases not matched to a gene: 7. This CDR3 has 15 amino acids.

This clone was counted a few times. The chain links TRBV28 to TRBJ2-7; 11 bases map to TRBD2. V gave up 8 bases and J gave up 2 bases; unmatched junction bases: 8. The CDR3 consists of 15 residues. CDR1 is MDHEN, CDR2 SYDVKM, per germline. CDR3 protein: CASEGASGRTYEQYF. Here the CDR3 DNA reads TGTGCCAGCGAGGGGGCTAGCGGGAGGACCTACGAGCAGTACTTC. Combining the CDR3 with reference TRBV28 and TRBJ2-7 gives the whole variable domain DVKVTQSSRYLVKRTGEKVFLECVQDMDHENMFWYRQDPGLGLRLIYFSYDVKMKEKGDIPEGYSVSREKKERFSLILESASTNQTSMYLCASEGASGRTYEQYFGPGTRLTVT.

Only a few counts were recorded for this clone. This chain joins TRBV7-9 and TRBJ2-5, with 8 bases that match TRBD2. This CDR3 has 18 residues. Germline loops: CDR1 SEHNR, CDR2 FQNEAQ (reference sequence). Trimming at V came to 5 bases and at J to 0 bases, leaving 14 bases not matched to a gene. CDR3 residues: CASSRRRATSGNQETQYF. In DNA, the CDR3 is TGTGCCAGCAGCCGACGACGTGCAACTAGCGGAAACCAAGAGACCCAGTACTTC.

On this clone: A read error may account for a junction end that differs from germline. The V gene is TRBV5-5, the J gene TRBJ2-1, with D perhaps TRBD2 (5 bases). CDR1 and CDR2 from the germline V gene are SGHKS and YYEKEE (reference sequence). The CDR3 length is 16 residues. CDR3 sequence: CASSQDVSGRTNEQFF. The CDR3 region has the DNA TGCGCCAGCAGCCAAGATGTGAGCGGTCGGACCAATGAGCAGTTCTTC.

The rearrangement uses TRBV7-2 and TRBJ2-5, with D possibly matching TRBD1 (5 bases). The last part of the DNA fits TRBJ2-7 better; the J call may be wrong. This CDR3 is 16 amino acids long. CDR1 SGHTA and CDR2 FQGNSA come from the germline V gene. The CDR3, as DNA: TGTGCCAGCAGCTTAGACTCCTCCTCCAGGGCCTACGAGCAGTACTTC. Residues: CASSLDSSSRAYEQYF.

The rearrangement uses TRBV4-3 and TRBJ2-2, with 8 bases lining up with TRBD2. CDR3 length equals 18 residues. The V gene's germline CDR1 is LGHNA and CDR2 YSLEER. After removal of 0 bases from V and 1 base from J, the junction contained 7 bases not matched to a gene. CDR3 DNA sequence: TGCGCCAGCAGCCAAGAAACCGTTACTAGCGGGAACACCGGGGAGCTGTTTTTT. Its translation is CASSQETVTSGNTGELFF.